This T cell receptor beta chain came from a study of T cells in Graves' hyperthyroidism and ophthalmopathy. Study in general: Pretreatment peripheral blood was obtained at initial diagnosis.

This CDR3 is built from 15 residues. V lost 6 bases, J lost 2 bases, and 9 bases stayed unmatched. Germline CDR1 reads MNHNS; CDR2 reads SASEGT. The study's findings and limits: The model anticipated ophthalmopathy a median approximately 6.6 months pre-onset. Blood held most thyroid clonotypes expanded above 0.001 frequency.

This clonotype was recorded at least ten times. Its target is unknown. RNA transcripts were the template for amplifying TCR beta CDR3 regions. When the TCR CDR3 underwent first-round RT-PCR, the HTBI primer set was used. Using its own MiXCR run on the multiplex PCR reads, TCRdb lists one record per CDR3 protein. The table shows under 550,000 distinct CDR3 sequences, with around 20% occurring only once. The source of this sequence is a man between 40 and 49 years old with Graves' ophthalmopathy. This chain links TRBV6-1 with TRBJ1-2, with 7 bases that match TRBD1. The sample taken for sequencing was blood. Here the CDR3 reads CASSKPGQKNYGYTF. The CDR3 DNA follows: TGTGCCAGCAGCAAACCGGGACAGAAGAACTATGGCTACACCTTC.